This T cell receptor beta chain was sequenced for a study of blood T cells in healthy people across ages. The people who gave samples were healthy Caucasians from Russia, aged about 6 to 95. Findings and caveats of the study: Naive T cell percentage by flow cytometry tracked strongly with beta diversity.

PCR was performed a second time for roughly 6 to 12 cycles using a sample-barcoded 5' primer and a J-beta primer mix. Unique molecular identifiers of 12 random nucleotides labeled each cDNA. At least 2.5 million CDR3-containing paired-end reads were obtained per sample. TCRdb ran MiXCR on the 5' RACE reads and lists one entry per CDR3 protein. The table lists approximately 1,000,000 distinct CDR3 sequences, under 45% of them singletons. The table lists this clonotype with a few counts. Its antigen is unknown. The specimen sequenced was blood. The origin of this receptor is a woman aged 60-75 years in good health.

The DNA of the CDR3 is TGTGCCAGCAGCTCCTTGGACGCCTACGAGCAGTACTTC. This codes for CASSSLDAYEQYF. The chain couples TRBV7-2 to TRBJ2-7; D not certain. This CDR3 comprises 13 residues. From germline, CDR1 is SGHTA and CDR2 FQGNSA. Trimming removed 4 bases from V and 2 bases from J, with 9 bases in between.